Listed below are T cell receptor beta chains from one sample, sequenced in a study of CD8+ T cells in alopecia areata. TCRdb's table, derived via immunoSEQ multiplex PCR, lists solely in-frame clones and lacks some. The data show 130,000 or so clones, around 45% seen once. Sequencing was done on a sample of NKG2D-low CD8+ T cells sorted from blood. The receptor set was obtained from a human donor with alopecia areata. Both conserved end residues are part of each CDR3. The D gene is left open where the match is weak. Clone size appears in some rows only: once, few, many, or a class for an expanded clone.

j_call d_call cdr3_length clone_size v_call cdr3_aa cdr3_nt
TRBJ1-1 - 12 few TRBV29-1 CRERGTNTEAFF TGCAGGGAGAGGGGCACGAACACTGAAGCTTTCTTT
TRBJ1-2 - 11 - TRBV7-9 CASSLNYGYTF TGTGCCAGCAGCTTGAACTATGGCTACACCTTC
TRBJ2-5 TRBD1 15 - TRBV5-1 CASSLGQGVQETQYF TGCGCCAGCAGCTTGGGACAGGGGGTACAAGAGACCCAGTACTTC
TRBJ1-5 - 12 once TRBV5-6 CASSSMKQPQHF TGTGCCAGCAGCTCTATGAAGCAGCCCCAGCATTTT
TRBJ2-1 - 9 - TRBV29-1 CSVEDEQFF TGCAGCGTTGAAGATGAGCAGTTCTTC
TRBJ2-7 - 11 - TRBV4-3 CASSQDGEQYF TGCGCCAGCAGCCAAGACGGCGAGCAGTACTTC
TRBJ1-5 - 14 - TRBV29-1 CSVGGGRGNQPQHF TGCAGCGTTGGAGGAGGTCGTGGCAATCAGCCCCAGCATTTT
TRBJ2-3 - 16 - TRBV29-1 CSVVPREVPSTDTQYF TGCAGCGTTGTACCTCGTGAGGTCCCCTCAACAGATACGCAGTATTTT
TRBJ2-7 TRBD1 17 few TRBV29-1 CSVEAPGQERSSYEQYF TGCAGCGTTGAAGCTCCGGGACAGGAACGAAGCTCCTACGAGCAGTACTTC
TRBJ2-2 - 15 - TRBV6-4 CASSETGTHTGELFF TGTGCCAGCAGTGAGACCGGGACGCACACCGGGGAGCTGTTTTTT
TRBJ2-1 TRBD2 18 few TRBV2 CASSAKRGGLELHNEQFF TGTGCCAGCAGTGCTAAGCGGGGGGGCCTGGAGCTTCACAATGAGCAGTTCTTC
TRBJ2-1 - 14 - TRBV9 CASSPYYSYNEQFF TGTGCCAGCAGCCCATATTATTCCTACAATGAGCAGTTCTTC
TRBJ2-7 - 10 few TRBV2 CASSGDEQYF TGTGCCAGCAGTGGGGACGAGCAGTACTTC
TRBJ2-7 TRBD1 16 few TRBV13 CASSPPSGTAKYEQYF TGTGCCAGCAGCCCCCCTTCGGGGACAGCAAAATACGAGCAGTACTTC
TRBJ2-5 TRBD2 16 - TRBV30 CAWSLKGLADQETQYF TGTGCCTGGAGTCTTAAGGGACTAGCGGACCAAGAGACCCAGTACTTC
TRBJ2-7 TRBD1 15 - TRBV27 CASSSLRTGVREQYF TGTGCCAGCAGTAGTCTCCGGACAGGGGTGAGGGAGCAGTACTTC
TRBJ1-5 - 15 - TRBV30 CAWSVGVHSNQPQHF TGTGCCTGGAGTGTCGGAGTGCATAGCAATCAGCCCCAGCATTTT
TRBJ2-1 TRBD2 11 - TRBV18 CASRTSGEQFF TGTGCCAGCCGGACTAGCGGGGAGCAGTTCTTC
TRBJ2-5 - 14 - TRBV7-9 CASSFLTEQETQYF TGTGCCAGCAGCTTCTTGACCGAACAAGAGACCCAGTACTTC
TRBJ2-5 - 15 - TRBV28 CASTLEDKIGETQYF TGTGCCAGCACGCTAGAGGACAAGATAGGAGAGACCCAGTACTTC
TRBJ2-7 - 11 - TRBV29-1 CSVEYGYEQYF TGCAGCGTTGAGTATGGATACGAGCAGTACTTC
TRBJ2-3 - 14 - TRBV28 CASSLTPGTDTQYF TGTGCCAGCAGTTTGACCCCAGGCACAGATACGCAGTATTTT
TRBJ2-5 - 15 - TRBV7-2 CASSVPQALQETQYF TGTGCCAGCAGCGTGCCCCAGGCCCTCCAAGAGACCCAGTACTTC
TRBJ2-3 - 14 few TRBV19 CASSIYNSADTQYF TGTGCCAGTAGTATATACAACTCCGCAGATACGCAGTATTTT
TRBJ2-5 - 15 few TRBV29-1 CSVELAGFSQETQYF TGCAGCGTTGAATTGGCGGGCTTCTCCCAAGAGACCCAGTACTTC
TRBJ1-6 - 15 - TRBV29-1 CSVDAGEGVNSPLHF TGCAGCGTTGACGCCGGGGAGGGGGTTAATTCACCCCTCCACTTT
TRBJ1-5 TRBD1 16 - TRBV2 CASSQPGQGSNQPQHF TGTGCCAGCAGCCAACCGGGACAGGGGAGCAATCAGCCCCAGCATTTT
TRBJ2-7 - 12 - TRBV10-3 CAISDDLYEQYF TGTGCCATCAGTGATGACTTATACGAGCAGTACTTC